This entry is about one TCR beta chain. What it binds is not known. Germline V gene lookup returns CDR1 SGDLS and CDR2 YYNGEE. V shed 2 bases, J shed 7 bases, and the junction held 8 bases outside the gene matches. The CDR3 totals 15 residues. This sample stems from a study of tumor-infiltrating lymphocytes in primary liver carcinoma. Looking at the study overall: Tumors measured about 4 to 10 cm and were stage T1-T3 N0M0.

Using a constant-region primer together with ProtoScript II reverse transcriptase, TCR beta cDNA was made from about 500 ng of total RNA. Each TCR beta library was derived from three nested multiplex PCR rounds that employed slightly modified ARM-PCR. With TRBV1-TRBV30 forward primers and a C-beta reverse primer, the first two PCR rounds were run for about 10 cycles each. TCRdb re-analysed the multiplex PCR reads in MiXCR, keeping a single row per CDR3 protein. Of about 74,000 distinct CDR3 sequences listed, over 60% are singletons. General study points: Pairs of tumor regions overlapped more than tumor-adjacent and tumor-blood pairs did.

Taking about 18-32 mg of unsorted bulk tissue, the authors co-extracted RNA and DNA. Treatment of the patients' primary liver carcinoma consisted of surgical resection. There were over 85% viable tumor cells in every single sample of tumor. The sequence came from a man in his forties or fifties with primary liver carcinoma and hepatitis B virus infection. This rearrangement joins TRBV9 to TRBJ2-1; 8 bases line up with TRBD2. Sample: liver tumor tissue from sampling region 4. Subset: tumor region T4, right-lateral pole. This CDR3 reads CASSVGLGPQNEQFF. CDR3 in DNA: TGTGCCAGCAGCGTGGGACTAGGGCCCCAGAATGAGCAGTTCTTC.